This T cell receptor (beta chain) was retrieved from a study of T cells in Graves' hyperthyroidism and ophthalmopathy. Details on this clonotype: The junction does not match germline at one end; this may be a read error.

Germline CDR1 reads SGHVS; CDR2 reads FNYEAQ. There are 15 residues in the CDR3. RNA transcripts served as the template for amplifying TCR beta CDR3 regions. HTBI primers were used for first-round RT-PCR of the TCR CDR3. TCRdb redid the calling of the multiplex PCR reads with MiXCR, one entry per CDR3 protein. This table has 600,000 to 700,000 distinct CDR3 sequences, 45% appearing once. This receptor was identified in an adult man with Graves' disease, either hyperthyroidism or ophthalmopathy (not recorded which). Sequences were obtained from peripheral blood or thyroid tissue (not recorded which). The rearrangement joins TRBV7-6 to TRBJ2-7; possible D gene TRBD2, 6 bases. Written as DNA, the CDR3 is TGTGCCAGCAGCTTAGTTTTGGAGGGGATGTACGAGCAGTGCTTC. Its translation is CASSLVLEGMYEQCF.